This entry lists 25 T cell receptor beta chains sequenced from one sample in a study of monozygotic twins with cystic fibrosis. Here immunoSEQ multiplex PCR was the method, and the copy in TCRdb shows in-frame clones only, minus some. There are fewer than 30,000 clones in the sample; roughly 80% occur only once, and over 0.7% lies in the top ten. The sequencing input was blood. These receptors were collected from a girl aged 2 to 10 with cystic fibrosis.

The V gene is TRBV5-4, the J gene TRBJ2-1, with 8 bases that match TRBD2. With 0 bases clipped from V and 8 bases from J, the junction kept 4 bases outside the gene matches. This CDR3 region has 14 residues. Germline-derived CDR1 and CDR2 are SGHNT and YYREEE (reference sequence). Here the CDR3 reads CASSLGLAIDEQFF. Here the CDR3 DNA reads TGTGCCAGCAGCTTGGGACTAGCGATCGATGAGCAGTTCTTC.

The chain couples TRBV11-2 to TRBJ1-5; D is unresolved. Germline V gives CDR1 SGHAT, CDR2 FQNNGV. Trimming took off 1 base at V and 0 bases at J, with 19 bases between the two ends. The CDR3 is 19 amino acids. CDR3 amino acids: CASSLVPGFSTYSNQPQHF. CDR3 in DNA: TGTGCCAGCAGCTTAGTACCGGGGTTTTCCACTTATAGCAATCAGCCCCAGCATTTT.

The V and J genes are TRBV28 and TRBJ1-2; no clear D gene. The CDR3 contains 12 residues. V was clipped by 7 bases and J by 4 bases, with 10 bases between them. Germline V CDR1 and CDR2: MDHEN, SYDVKM. This CDR3 is CASTRKGYGYTF. CDR3 nucleotides: TGTGCCAGCACCCGGAAGGGCTATGGCTACACCTTC.

The chain is built from TRBV27 and TRBJ2-7, with D perhaps TRBD1 (6 bases). Germline CDR1 is MNHEY and CDR2 is SMNVEV (reference sequence). This CDR3 has 14 residues. Deletions cut 4 bases from V and 3 bases from J, with 13 bases between. The CDR3: CASSYFQGNYEQYF. In DNA, the CDR3 is TGTGCCAGCAGTTACTTTCAGGGGAACTACGAGCAGTACTTC.

V gene TRBV20-1 combines with J gene TRBJ2-5; D gene unclear. Germline CDR1 and CDR2: DFQATT and SNEGSKA (reference sequence). With 5 bases removed from V and 0 bases from J, the gap between germline ends came to 4 bases. This CDR3 has 11 amino acids. Here the CDR3 DNA reads TGCAGTGCTGTGAACCAAGAGACCCAGTACTTC. The encoded protein is CSAVNQETQYF.

This clone was counted a few times. This chain joins TRBV5-1 and TRBJ1-2; D possibly corresponds to TRBD1 (5 bases). Germline lookup yields CDR1 SGHRS and CDR2 YFSETQ. The CDR3 totals 15 residues. Trimming removed 4 bases from V and 2 bases from J, with 15 bases in between. The DNA for the CDR3 is TGCGCCAGCAGCCTTGCCGCGGGACTCAACTATGGCTACACCTTC. Translated: CASSLAAGLNYGYTF.

The chain employs TRBV4-1 and TRBJ2-1, with a weak D call TRBD1 (7 bases). This CDR3 region has 16 residues. Germline V CDR1 and CDR2: MGHRA, YSYEKL. V gave up 2 bases and J gave up 0 bases, with 11 bases separating them. The CDR3 sequence: CASSQSRDSSYNEQFF. The CDR3 DNA reads as TGCGCCAGCAGCCAATCGCGGGACAGCTCCTACAATGAGCAGTTCTTC.

This clone appeared a few times. The chain carries TRBV5-1 and TRBJ1-6, with 7 bases identical to TRBD1. Trimming at V came to 4 bases and at J to 6 bases, leaving 10 bases not matched to a gene. The CDR3 runs to 16 residues. CDR1 is SGHRS and CDR2 is YFSETQ in the germline V gene. The CDR3 bases are TGCGCCAGCAGCCTAGGGGGCGGATCAGGTAATTCACCCCTCCACTTT. Encoded protein: CASSLGGGSGNSPLHF.

The V gene is TRBV29-1, the J gene TRBJ1-1; tentatively, D is TRBD1 (6 bases). Per the germline V gene, CDR1 is SQVTM and CDR2 is ANQGSEA. The length of the CDR3 is 12 residues. V lost 6 bases to trimming and J lost 4 bases, with 12 bases between them. CDR3 in DNA: TGCAGCGTGCACAGGGTAGGCACTGAAGCTTTCTTT. Translating gives CSVHRVGTEAFF.

V is TRBV4-1 and J is TRBJ1-5; the D gene is possibly TRBD1 (6 bases). Trimming pared 0 bases from V and 6 bases from J, leaving 18 bases between. CDR3 length: 17 amino acids. The germline V gene has CDR1 MGHRA and CDR2 YSYEKL. CDR3: CASSQEPRTVGGQPQHF. The CDR3 coding sequence is TGCGCCAGCAGCCAAGAACCGCGGACAGTAGGGGGTCAGCCCCAGCATTTT.

V is TRBV30 and J is TRBJ2-1; 10 nucleotides align to TRBD1. Germline assignment: CDR1 GTSNPN and CDR2 SVGIG (reference sequence). This CDR3 spans 18 amino acids. Losses at the gene ends were 4 bases for V and 0 bases for J; bases not matched to a gene: 12. CDR3 sequence: CAWTRDRGGPDSYNEQFF. The CDR3 DNA follows: TGTGCCTGGACCCGGGACAGGGGAGGGCCGGACTCCTACAATGAGCAGTTCTTC.

This clone appeared a few times. The V and J genes are TRBV5-1 and TRBJ2-7, with D tentatively TRBD1 or TRBD2 (5 bases each). Trimming shortened V by 5 bases and J by 1 base, and 13 bases separated the two germline ends. The germline CDR1 and CDR2 sequences are SGHRS and YFSETQ. The CDR3 consists of 14 residues. The CDR3 sequence: CASRPGTESYEQYF. The CDR3 region has the DNA TGCGCCAGCAGACCCGGGACGGAGTCCTACGAGCAGTACTTC.

This rearrangement joins TRBV20-1 to TRBJ2-7, with 7 bases aligning to TRBD2. J was trimmed by 2 bases and V by 7 bases; bases with no gene match: 2. The CDR3 loop spans 11 amino acids. Per the germline V gene, CDR1 is DFQATT and CDR2 is SNEGSKA (reference sequence). DNA for the CDR3: TGCAGTGTCGGGGGGACCTACGAGCAGTACTTC. This encodes CSVGGTYEQYF.

This clone occurred once. The rearrangement joins TRBV4-1 to TRBJ1-5, with D perhaps matching TRBD1 (5 bases). Germline V gene lookup returns CDR1 MGHRA and CDR2 YSYEKL. This CDR3 contains 15 residues. V lost 0 bases and J 6 bases, leaving 12 bases between the germline ends. CDR3 in DNA: TGCGCCAGCAGCCAAGAGAGCGTCCAGGGTCAGCCCCAGCATTTT. As protein: CASSQESVQGQPQHF.

The V gene is TRBV9, the J gene TRBJ1-1, with TRBD1 matching 7 bases. The CDR3 has 13 amino acids. V was clipped by 7 bases and J by 1 base; unmatched bases: 4. In germline, CDR1 is SGDLS, CDR2 YYNGEE. CDR3 DNA sequence: TGTGCCAGCGGGGGACAGCCGAACACTGAAGCTTTCTTT. This translates into CASGGQPNTEAFF.

The J gene is TRBJ2-7, the V gene TRBV7-9, with 7 bases matching TRBD2. The CDR3 is 13 residues long. Germline V gene sequence: CDR1 SEHNR, CDR2 FQNEAQ (reference sequence). Trimming removed 0 bases from V and 5 bases from J; junction bases left unmatched: 1. CDR3 bases: TGTGCCAGCAGCTTAGCGGGGAGGGACGAGCAGTACTTC. Its protein product is CASSLAGRDEQYF.

The rearrangement uses TRBV28 and TRBJ1-3; no definite D call. The CDR3 spans 14 residues. Germline V lookup: CDR1 MDHEN, CDR2 SYDVKM. The V end lost 3 bases, the J end lost 0 bases, and 6 bases lay between the germline ends. This CDR3 is CASSFQSSGNTIYF. DNA for the CDR3: TGTGCCAGCAGTTTTCAGAGCTCTGGAAACACCATATATTTT.

The rearrangement joins TRBV30 to TRBJ2-1; either TRBD1 or TRBD2 may fit D (6 bases each). The CDR3 runs to 17 residues. Germline-derived CDR1 and CDR2 are GTSNPN and SVGIG (reference sequence). V was clipped by 3 bases and J by 3 bases, with 21 bases between them. The CDR3 nucleotides are TGTGCCTGGAGGGGAAAGACCGGGGGCGGTTTCTACAATGAGCAGTTCTTC. It codes for CAWRGKTGGGFYNEQFF.

The rearrangement joins TRBV29-1 to TRBJ1-2, with 7 bases fitting TRBD1. Germline CDR1 reads SQVTM; CDR2 reads ANQGSEA. V gave up 2 bases and J gave up 4 bases; unmatched junction bases: 4. The CDR3 has 13 residues. CDR3 amino acids: CSVESGDSYGYTF. The DNA for the CDR3 is TGCAGCGTTGAATCTGGGGACAGCTATGGCTACACCTTC. Full variable domain (rest looked up from reference TRBV29-1 and TRBJ1-2): SAVISQKPSRDICQRGTSLTIQCQVDSQVTMMFWYRQQPGQSLTLIATANQGSEATYESGFVIDKFPISRPNLTFSTLTVSNMSPEDSSIYLCSVESGDSYGYTFGSGTRLTVV.

The chain employs TRBV29-1 and TRBJ2-2; no clear D. Looked up from germline, CDR1 is SQVTM and CDR2 is ANQGSEA. Deletions cut 3 bases from V and 8 bases from J, with 10 bases between. The CDR3 is made up of 12 amino acids. The CDR3 nucleotides read TGCAGCGTTGATGTTTCTGGAGGGGAGCTGTTTTTT. This encodes CSVDVSGGELFF.

This clone has just one count. V and J are TRBV10-3 and TRBJ1-2; D is ambiguous. This CDR3 region has 11 residues. V was pared by 6 bases and J by 7 bases, with 9 bases between. The germline V gene has CDR1 ENHRY and CDR2 SYGVKD. The CDR3 DNA reads TGTGCCATCAGGGTCTTGGGTGGCTACACCTTC. Its translation: CAIRVLGGYTF.

The chain links TRBV6-1 to TRBJ2-7, with D possibly matching TRBD2 (5 bases). The CDR3 extends over 11 amino acids. V shed 7 bases and J shed 7 bases, with 11 bases lying between them. CDR1 MNHNS and CDR2 SASEGT come from the germline V gene. The CDR3 DNA reads as TGTGCCAGCACCACCGGGATGGAGCAGTACTTC. It translates to CASTTGMEQYF.

This clone came up a few times. V is TRBV6-5 and J is TRBJ1-3, with D perhaps matching TRBD1 (5 bases). V lost 7 bases, J lost 0 bases, and 13 bases lay in between. Germline-derived CDR1 and CDR2 are MNHEY and SVGAGI. The CDR3 totals 15 residues. DNA of the CDR3: TGTGCCAGCACAAGCCTCAGGGACTCTGGAAACACCATATATTTT. Translated, it gives CASTSLRDSGNTIYF.

V is TRBV5-1 and J is TRBJ1-1; 7 positions match TRBD1. Per germline, CDR1 SGHRS and CDR2 YFSETQ. The CDR3 contains 14 residues. V lost 4 bases and J lost 5; bases outside the gene matches: 8. CDR3 bases: TGCGCCAGCAGCGATCGGACAGGCTGGACTGAAGCTTTCTTT. Translated, it gives CASSDRTGWTEAFF. Full variable domain (rest looked up from reference TRBV5-1 and TRBJ1-1): KAGVTQTPRYLIKTRGQQVTLSCSPISGHRSVSWYQQTPGQGLQFLFEYFSETQRNKGNFPGRFSGRQFSNSRSEMNVSTLELGDSALYLCASSDRTGWTEAFFGQGTRLTVV.

The rearrangement uses TRBV5-1 and TRBJ2-2; 7 positions match TRBD1. Germline lookup yields CDR1 SGHRS and CDR2 YFSETQ. The V and J ends lost 5 bases and 2 bases, in that order; junction bases with no gene match: 12. The CDR3 is 17 amino acids. CDR3 residues: CASSPPGTAFNTGELFF. The CDR3 coding sequence is TGCGCCAGCAGTCCCCCCGGGACAGCTTTTAACACCGGGGAGCTGTTTTTT.